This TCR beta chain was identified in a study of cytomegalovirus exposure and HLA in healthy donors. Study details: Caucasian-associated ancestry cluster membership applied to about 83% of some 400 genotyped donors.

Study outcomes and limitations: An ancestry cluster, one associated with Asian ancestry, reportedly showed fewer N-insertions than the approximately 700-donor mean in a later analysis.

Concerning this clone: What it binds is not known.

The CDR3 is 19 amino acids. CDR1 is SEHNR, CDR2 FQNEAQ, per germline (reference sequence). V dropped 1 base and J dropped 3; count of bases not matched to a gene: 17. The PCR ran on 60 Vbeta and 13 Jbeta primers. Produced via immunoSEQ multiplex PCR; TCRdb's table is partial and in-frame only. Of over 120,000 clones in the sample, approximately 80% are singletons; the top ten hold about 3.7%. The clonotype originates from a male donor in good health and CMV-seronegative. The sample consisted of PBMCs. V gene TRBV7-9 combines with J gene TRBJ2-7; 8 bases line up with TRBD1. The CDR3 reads CASSLVRDRSFSGHYEQYF. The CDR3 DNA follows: TGTGCCAGCAGCTTAGTTCGGGACAGGTCCTTTTCGGGACACTACGAGCAGTACTTC. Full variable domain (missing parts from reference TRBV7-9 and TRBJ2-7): DTGVSQNPRHKITKRGQNVTFRCDPISEHNRLYWYRQTLGQGPEFLTYFQNEAQLEKSRLLSDRFSAERPKGSFSTLEIQRTEQGDSAMYLCASSLVRDRSFSGHYEQYFGPGTRLTVT.